This TCR beta chain was identified during a study of cytomegalovirus exposure and HLA in healthy donors. Study as a whole: Sequencing of about 179 million T cells in an earlier analysis found 95 million to 120 million unique TCR beta sequences.

Findings and caveats of the study: In a later analysis, TCR beta V- and J-gene trimming showed a link to a missense DCLRE1C variant. Immune exposure information comprised only CMV serostatus. Both high specificity and high sensitivity reportedly marked the classifier's diagnosis of cytomegalovirus status.

PCR used 60 Vbeta primers and 13 Jbeta primers. This table comes from immunoSEQ multiplex PCR, and its TCRdb copy is limited to in-frame clones, with some not included. The data show approximately 170,000 clones, 65% to 85% seen once. The V end was cut by 2 bases, the J end by 4 bases, with 17 bases between. The CDR3 is 16 amino acids. Germline CDR1 is MNHEY and CDR2 is SMNVEV (reference sequence). Comments on this clone: The antigen remains unidentified.

V is TRBV27 and J is TRBJ1-1; D may be TRBD1 (6 bases). Material for sequencing was PBMCs. The source is a woman in her forties or fifties in good health and CMV-seropositive. The CDR3 sequence is CASSLRAGAGFTEAFF. CDR3 nucleotides: TGTGCCAGCAGTTTACGGGCAGGGGCCGGGTTCACTGAAGCTTTCTTT.